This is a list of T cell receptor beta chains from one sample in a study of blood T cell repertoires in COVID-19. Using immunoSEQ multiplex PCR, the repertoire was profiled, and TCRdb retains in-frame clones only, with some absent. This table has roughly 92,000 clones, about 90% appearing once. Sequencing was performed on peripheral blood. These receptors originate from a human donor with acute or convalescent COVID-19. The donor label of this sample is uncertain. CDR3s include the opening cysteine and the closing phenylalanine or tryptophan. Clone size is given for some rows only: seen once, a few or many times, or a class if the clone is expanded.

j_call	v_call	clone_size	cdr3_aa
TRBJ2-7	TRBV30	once	CAWSRGEAYEQYF
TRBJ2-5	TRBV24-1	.	CATSDHPTGDPKETQYF
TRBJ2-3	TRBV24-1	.	CATSDPHTDTQYF
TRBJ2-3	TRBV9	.	CASSVVAGGVTDTQYF
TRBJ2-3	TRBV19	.	CASRSVAGGLRADTQYF
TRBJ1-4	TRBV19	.	CASSNYREALEKLFF
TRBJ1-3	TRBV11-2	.	CASSPNQAGDTIYF
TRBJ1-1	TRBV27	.	CASSPRVGGRTEAFF
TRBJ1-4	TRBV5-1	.	CASSFGGLGEKLFF
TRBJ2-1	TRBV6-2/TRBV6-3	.	CASSGQGDNNEQFF
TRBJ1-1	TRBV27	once	CASRRAPGTEAFF
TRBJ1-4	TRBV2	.	CASIPDLRDSLGTTNEKLFF
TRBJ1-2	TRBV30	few	CAWSTGRYGYTF
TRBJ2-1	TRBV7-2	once	CASSLGGPLRNEQFF
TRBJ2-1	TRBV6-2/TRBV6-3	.	CASSRTGGGEQFF
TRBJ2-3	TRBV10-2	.	CASTAGENTDTQYF
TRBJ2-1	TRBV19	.	CASSINSDNEQFF
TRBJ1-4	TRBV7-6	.	CASSLVGTGHEKLFF
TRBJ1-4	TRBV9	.	CASSPGGDGGEKLFF
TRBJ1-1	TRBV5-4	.	CASSLVGAGEAFF
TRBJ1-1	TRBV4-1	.	CASSQWRENTEAFF
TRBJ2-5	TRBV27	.	CASSLWAAREETQYF
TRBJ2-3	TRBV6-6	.	CASSSPDRGTDTQYF